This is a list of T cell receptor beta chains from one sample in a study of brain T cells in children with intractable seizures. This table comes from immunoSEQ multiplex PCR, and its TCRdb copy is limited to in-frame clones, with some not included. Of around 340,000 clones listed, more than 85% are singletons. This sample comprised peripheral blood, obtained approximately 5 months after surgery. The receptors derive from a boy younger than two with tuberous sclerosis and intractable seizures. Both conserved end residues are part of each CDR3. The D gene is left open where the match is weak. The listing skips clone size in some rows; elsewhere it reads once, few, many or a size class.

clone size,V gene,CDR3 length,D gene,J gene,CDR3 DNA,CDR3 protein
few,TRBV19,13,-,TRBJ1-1,TGTGCCAGTAGTATCCTCCGGGGAGATGAAGCTTTCTTT,CASSILRGDEAFF
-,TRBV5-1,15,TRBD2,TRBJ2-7,TGCGCCAGCAGCTATACGACTAGCGGGAGGATGGTGCAGTACTTC,CASSYTTSGRMVQYF
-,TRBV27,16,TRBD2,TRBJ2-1,TGTGCCAGCAGTTGGACACTAGCGGGGGGGTTTGTGGAGCAGTTCTTC,CASSWTLAGGFVEQFF
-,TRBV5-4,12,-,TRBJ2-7,TGTGCCAGCAGCTTGGGGGGGTACGAGCAGTACTTC,CASSLGGYEQYF
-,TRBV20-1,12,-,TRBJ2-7,TGCAGTGCTAGTCCGGAGGCCTACGAGCAGTACTTC,CSASPEAYEQYF
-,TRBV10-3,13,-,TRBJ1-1,TGTGCCATCAGTGACACCCTGAACACTGAAGCTTTCTTT,CAISDTLNTEAFF
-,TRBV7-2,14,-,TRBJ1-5,TGTGCCAGCAGCTTAAAACAGGGTCATCAGCCCCAGCATTTT,CASSLKQGHQPQHF
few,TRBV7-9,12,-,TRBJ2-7,TGTGCCAGCAGCTTGAGGGACTACGAGCAGTACTTC,CASSLRDYEQYF
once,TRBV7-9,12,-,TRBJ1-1,TGTGCCAGCAGCTTTCAGAACACTGAAGCTTTCTTT,CASSFQNTEAFF
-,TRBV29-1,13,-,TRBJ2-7,TGCAGCGTTGGGGGCAGGGGATCCTACGAGCAGTACTTC,CSVGGRGSYEQYF
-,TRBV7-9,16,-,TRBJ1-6,TGTGCCAGCAGCTTTGCCTCCGGGACAAGTCGGCCACCCCTCCACTTT,CASSFASGTSRPPLHF
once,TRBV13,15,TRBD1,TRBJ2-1,TGTGCCAGCAGCCCCCCACGACAGGGTAACAATGAGCAGTTCTTC,CASSPPRQGNNEQFF
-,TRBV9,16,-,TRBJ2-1,TGTGCCAGCAGCGGCGGACGGGCGGTAACCTACAATGAGCAGTTCTTC,CASSGGRAVTYNEQFF
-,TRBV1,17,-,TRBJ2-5,TGCACCAGCAGCCAAGGTAGTTCCAGGGGGCCACAAGAGACCCAGTACTTC,CTSSQGSSRGPQETQYF
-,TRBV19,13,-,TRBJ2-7,TGTGCCAGTAGTGGTTGGGGAACCTACGAGCAGTACTTC,CASSGWGTYEQYF
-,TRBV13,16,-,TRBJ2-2,TGTGCCAGCAGCCTATCGACCCGGCCTAACACCGGGGAGCTGTTTTTT,CASSLSTRPNTGELFF
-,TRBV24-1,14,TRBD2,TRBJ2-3,TGTGCCACCAATAGCGGGGGGCACACAGATACGCAGTATTTT,CATNSGGHTDTQYF
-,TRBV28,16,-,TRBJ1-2,TGTGCCAGCGCCACCCCGGACAGATCCTTTTTCTATGGCTACACCTTC,CASATPDRSFFYGYTF
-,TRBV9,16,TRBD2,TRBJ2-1,TGTGCCAGCAGCGTAGCCCCTCAGCGGGGGGGCCATGAGCAGTTCTTC,CASSVAPQRGGHEQFF
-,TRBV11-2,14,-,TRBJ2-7,TGTGCCAGCAGCTTCACCGGGGGTAAGGACGAGCAGTACTTC,CASSFTGGKDEQYF
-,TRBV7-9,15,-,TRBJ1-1,TGTGCCAGCAGCTTAGGACAGGCCCCCTCCGCTGAAGCTTTCTTT,CASSLGQAPSAEAFF
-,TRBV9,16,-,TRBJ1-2,TGTGCCAGCAGCCCCGTCCGGGACACAGCTCTCTATGGCTACACCTTC,CASSPVRDTALYGYTF
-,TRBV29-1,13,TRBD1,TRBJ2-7,TGCAGCGCAAGAGGGACAGGTTCCTACGAGCAGTACTTC,CSARGTGSYEQYF
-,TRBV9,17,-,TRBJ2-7,TGTGCCAGCAGCCCCAGAAGGGACTTAGCCCACTTCGGCGAGCAGTACTTC,CASSPRRDLAHFGEQYF
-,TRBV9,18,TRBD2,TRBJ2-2,TGTGCCAGCAGCGAGGGACTAGCGGGAGCCCTGAACACCGGGGAGCTGTTTTTT,CASSEGLAGALNTGELFF
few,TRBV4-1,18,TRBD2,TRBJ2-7,TGCGCCAGCAGCCAAGAGAGGGACCTAGCGGGGAGCTCCTACGAGCAGTACTTC,CASSQERDLAGSSYEQYF
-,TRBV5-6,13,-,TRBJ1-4,TGTGCCAGCAGCGCCGGGACTAGCGAAAAACTGTTTTTT,CASSAGTSEKLFF
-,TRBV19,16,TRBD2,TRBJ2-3,TGTGCCAGTAGTGCTCGTGGACTAGGGAGCCCAGATACGCAGTATTTT,CASSARGLGSPDTQYF
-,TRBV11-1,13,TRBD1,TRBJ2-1,TGTGCCAGCAGCTGGGGACAGGAGAATGAGCAGTTCTTC,CASSWGQENEQFF
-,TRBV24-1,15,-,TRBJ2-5,TGTGCCACCAGTGATTTGGGGGGCGGAGAGGAGACCCAGTACTTC,CATSDLGGGEETQYF
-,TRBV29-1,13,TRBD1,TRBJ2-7,TGCAGCGTTGAGGAGGGACAGGGTTACGAGCAGTACTTC,CSVEEGQGYEQYF
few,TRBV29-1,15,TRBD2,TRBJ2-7,TGCAGCGTTGATCAAGGGAGGGCGGGAGGCTACGAGCAGTACTTC,CSVDQGRAGGYEQYF
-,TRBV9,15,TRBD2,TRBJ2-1,TGTGCCAGCAGCGTAGCGGGGGGGCCACTCAATGAGCAGTTCTTC,CASSVAGGPLNEQFF
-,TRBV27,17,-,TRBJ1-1,TGTGCCAGCAGTTGGTCCGGGAGGGGCTTTTCGAACACTGAAGCTTTCTTT,CASSWSGRGFSNTEAFF
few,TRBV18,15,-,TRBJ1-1,TGTGCCAGCTCACCCACAAGGTCCATGAACACTGAAGCTTTCTTT,CASSPTRSMNTEAFF